One sample yielded the 26 T cell receptor beta chains listed below, sequenced in a study of cytomegalovirus exposure and HLA in healthy donors. The PCR used 60 Vbeta and 13 Jbeta primers. The repertoire was sequenced with immunoSEQ multiplex PCR; TCRdb's copy has only in-frame clones and lacks some. The profile shows some 150,000 clones, 55% to 65% of them singletons. Sequencing was carried out using PBMCs. All receptors derive from a man aged 35 to 55 in good health and CMV-seronegative.

This clone turned up a few times. CDR3 region: CASSIPGVHQPQHF. Written as DNA, the CDR3 is TGTGCCAGTAGTATTCCCGGGGTCCATCAGCCCCAGCATTTT. This chain joins TRBV19 and TRBJ1-5, with D hard to call. The length of the CDR3 is 14 residues. V was clipped by 3 bases and J by 5 bases, with 11 bases between them. Germline V gives CDR1 LNHDA, CDR2 SQIVND (reference sequence).

The chain has TRBV6-4 and TRBJ2-3; D is uncertain. Per germline, CDR1 MRHNA and CDR2 SNTAGT. This CDR3 has 16 amino acids. Trimming cost V 5 bases and J 0 bases, with 15 bases left between them. CDR3 residues: CASSLDWSSSTDTQYF. The CDR3 DNA reads as TGTGCCAGCAGTCTAGACTGGTCTTCTAGCACAGATACGCAGTATTTT.

The rearrangement joins TRBV29-1 to TRBJ2-7, with 13 bases matching TRBD2. This CDR3 region has 13 residues. After removal of 5 bases from V and 3 bases from J, the junction contained 1 base not matched to a gene. Per germline, CDR1 SQVTM and CDR2 ANQGSEA. CDR3 sequence: CSVRTSGGYEQYF. For the CDR3, the DNA is TGCAGCGTTAGGACTAGCGGGGGCTACGAGCAGTACTTC.

This clone occurred a few times. This chain connects TRBV19 to TRBJ1-5; D is perhaps TRBD1 (5 bases). CDR3 size: 16 residues. From germline, CDR1 is LNHDA and CDR2 SQIVND (reference sequence). With 8 bases removed from V and 5 bases from J, the gap between germline ends came to 22 bases. As DNA, the CDR3 is TGTGCCAGTTCCTTCGAATGGGCCCGGGGGGATCAGCCCCAGCATTTT. Translated: CASSFEWARGDQPQHF.

The table lists this clone with a few counts. This chain links TRBV5-1 with TRBJ2-5; 7 bases map to TRBD1. The CDR3 is 13 amino acids. Germline V gives CDR1 SGHRS, CDR2 YFSETQ. With V trimmed by 2 bases and J by 5 bases, 3 bases remained unmatched. The CDR3 nucleotides are TGCGCCAGCAGCTTACAGGGGTTGGAGACCCAGTACTTC. Its protein is CASSLQGLETQYF.

V is TRBV9 and J is TRBJ2-3, with 8 bases matching TRBD2. CDR1 and CDR2 from the germline V gene are SGDLS and YYNGEE. The V segment lost 4 bases and the J segment 2 bases; nucleotides outside the gene matches: 6. The CDR3 sequence is 15 residues long. CDR3 loop: CASSTLAEITDTQYF. The CDR3 bases are TGTGCCAGCAGCACACTAGCGGAGATCACAGATACGCAGTATTTT.

V and J are TRBV5-8 and TRBJ1-4; D perhaps matches TRBD1 (6 bases). Per germline, CDR1 SGHTS and CDR2 YDEGEE. The CDR3 has 14 amino acids. V lost 4 bases to trimming and J lost 2 bases, with 9 bases between them. The DNA of the CDR3 is TGTGCCAGCAGCCTTAGGGGGACTAATGAAAAACTGTTTTTT. Its translation is CASSLRGTNEKLFF.

The V and J genes are TRBV7-8 and TRBJ2-7, with 12 nucleotides matching TRBD1. The J segment lost 0 bases and the V segment lost 3 bases, leaving 6 bases of the junction unmatched. The CDR3 covers 17 residues. The germline gives CDR1 SGHVS, CDR2 FQNEAQ. This CDR3 reads CASSFGGTGGISYEQYF. The DNA of the CDR3 is TGTGCCAGCAGCTTTGGAGGGACAGGGGGCATCTCCTACGAGCAGTACTTC.

The V call is TRBV27, the J call TRBJ1-2, with 7 positions matching TRBD1. Germline V CDR1 and CDR2: MNHEY, SMNVEV (reference sequence). With V trimmed by 4 bases and J by 4 bases, 6 bases remained unmatched. The CDR3 extends over 14 amino acids. The CDR3 DNA reads as TGTGCCAGCAGTTCCTCACCAGGGGGCTATGGCTACACCTTC. Encoded protein: CASSSSPGGYGYTF.

The chain is built from TRBV7-2 and TRBJ2-2, with 9 bases aligning to TRBD2. The germline gives CDR1 SGHTA, CDR2 FQGNSA. With 1 base clipped from V and 8 bases from J, the junction kept 8 bases outside the gene matches. This CDR3 is 16 amino acids long. DNA for the CDR3: TGTGCCAGCAGCTTAGTTAGCGGGAGAATTGGTGGGGAGCTGTTTTTT. It yields the protein CASSLVSGRIGGELFF.

The chain employs TRBV29-1 and TRBJ1-2; no clear D. Looked up from germline, CDR1 is SQVTM and CDR2 is ANQGSEA. The CDR3 spans 13 residues. V was trimmed by 5 bases and J by 5 bases, leaving 15 bases between them. CDR3 nucleotides: TGCAGCGTTTATGAGGGCCCTGTTTATGGCTACACCTTC. It yields the protein CSVYEGPVYGYTF.

The chain employs TRBV7-8 and TRBJ2-4; D unclear. The V gene lost 5 bases and the J gene lost 3 bases, with 14 bases spanning the gap. The CDR3 is made up of 15 amino acids. Germline V lookup: CDR1 SGHVS, CDR2 FQNEAQ. The chain's CDR3 is CASSETPLVKNIQYF. The DNA of the CDR3 is TGTGCCAGCAGCGAGACACCCTTAGTCAAAAACATTCAGTACTTC.

This clone was seen a few times. V usage is TRBV27 and J usage is TRBJ2-2; TRBD1 agrees at 10 bases. Germline V CDR1 and CDR2: MNHEY, SMNVEV (reference sequence). CDR3 length: 16 residues. The J segment lost 0 bases and the V segment lost 5 bases, leaving 3 bases of the junction unmatched. The CDR3 nucleotides read TGTGCCAGCAGTACGACAGGGGGCGCGAACACCGGGGAGCTGTTTTTT. Translation gives CASSTTGGANTGELFF.

V is TRBV9 and J is TRBJ2-7, with TRBD2 matching 8 bases. This CDR3 is built from 15 residues. V shed 0 bases and J 4 bases; nucleotides not matched to a gene: 6. Germline V gene data show CDR1 as SGDLS and CDR2 as YYNGEE. This chain's CDR3 is CASSVASGSAYEQYF. As DNA, the CDR3 is TGTGCCAGCAGCGTAGCGAGCGGGAGTGCTTACGAGCAGTACTTC.

The chain uses TRBV29-1 and TRBJ1-5, with 9 nucleotides matching TRBD1. Germline CDR1 and CDR2: SQVTM and ANQGSEA. CDR3 length: 15 amino acids. The junction had 8 bases not matched to a gene; V was cut back by 7 bases and J by 1 base. Here the CDR3 DNA reads TGCAGCGCACAATCCGGGACAGGGAGCAATCAGCCCCAGCATTTT. Translation gives CSAQSGTGSNQPQHF.

The V and J genes are TRBV5-1 and TRBJ2-2, with 14 positions matching TRBD2. J was trimmed by 4 bases and V by 0 bases; bases with no gene match: 5. CDR3 length: 18 amino acids. CDR1 and CDR2 (germline): SGHRS, YFSETQ. The CDR3 protein is CASSLVGLAGGSTGELFF. The CDR3 region has the DNA TGCGCCAGCAGCTTGGTTGGACTAGCGGGAGGATCCACCGGGGAGCTGTTTTTT.

This clone was picked up a small number of times. The chain couples TRBV6-5 to TRBJ2-5, with D possibly being TRBD2 (7 bases). CDR1 and CDR2 from the germline V gene are MNHEY and SVGAGI. The CDR3 covers 14 residues. V was clipped by 6 bases and J by 5 bases, with 16 bases between them. The CDR3 reads CASRLGGARETQYF. CDR3 coding DNA: TGTGCCAGCAGGTTGGGGGGGGCGAGGGAGACCCAGTACTTC.

The chain carries TRBV29-1 and TRBJ1-4, with 7 positions matching TRBD1. After removal of 6 bases from V and 10 bases from J, the junction contained 11 bases not matched to a gene. CDR3 length: 13 amino acids. Germline lookup yields CDR1 SQVTM and CDR2 ANQGSEA. The CDR3 bases are TGCAGCGTCCGGGACAGTCTGTCGAGAAAACTGTTTTTT. Protein: CSVRDSLSRKLFF.

The chain combines TRBV14 with TRBJ2-2, with TRBD2 matching over 7 bases. V was clipped by 7 bases and J by 7 bases; unmatched bases: 9. This CDR3 region has 14 residues. Germline assignment: CDR1 SGHDN and CDR2 FVKESK. The CDR3 sequence: CASTLAAAHGELFF. DNA for the CDR3: TGTGCCAGCACCCTAGCGGCAGCCCACGGGGAGCTGTTTTTT.

This clone has just a few counts. The chain employs TRBV27 and TRBJ1-1; 8 positions match TRBD1. This CDR3 is built from 14 residues. V dropped 4 bases and J dropped 3; count of bases not matched to a gene: 4. Germline V gene lookup returns CDR1 MNHEY and CDR2 SMNVEV (reference sequence). The CDR3 bases are TGTGCCAGCAGTTCGCGGACAGGGCACACTGAAGCTTTCTTT. Its protein is CASSSRTGHTEAFF.

The chain links TRBV19 to TRBJ1-5; 9 bases line up with TRBD1. The trim removed 0 bases at V and 6 bases at J, leaving 3 bases unmatched. The germline V gene encodes CDR1 LNHDA and CDR2 SQIVND (reference sequence). The CDR3 contains 15 residues. DNA for the CDR3: TGTGCCAGTAGTATAGAGGGACAGGGAACTCAGCCCCAGCATTTT. It translates to CASSIEGQGTQPQHF.

This clone was found a few times. The chain carries TRBV5-6 and TRBJ2-5; tentatively, D is TRBD1 (5 bases). The V end lost 4 bases, the J end lost 3 bases, and 13 bases lay between the germline ends. Germline-derived CDR1 and CDR2 are SGHDT and YYEEEE. CDR3 length equals 14 residues. CDR3 coding DNA: TGTGCCAGCAGCGGTACAGGAGATGAAGAGACCCAGTACTTC. This codes for CASSGTGDEETQYF. The full variable domain, with the rest looked up from reference TRBV5-6 and TRBJ2-5, is DAGVTQSPTHLIKTRGQQVTLRCSPKSGHDTVSWYQQALGQGPQFIFQYYEEEERQRGNFPDRFSGHQFPNYSSELNVNALLLGDSALYLCASSGTGDEETQYFGPGTRLLVL.

V usage is TRBV28 and J usage is TRBJ1-5; 9 nucleotides match TRBD1. J lost 2 bases, V lost 4 bases, and 3 bases had no gene match. CDR1 MDHEN and CDR2 SYDVKM come from the germline V gene. This CDR3 contains 15 residues. Here the CDR3 reads CASSSTGGGNQPQHF. The CDR3 DNA reads TGTGCCAGCAGTTCAACAGGGGGCGGCAATCAGCCCCAGCATTTT.

This clone was seen only a few times. The J gene is TRBJ1-3, the V gene TRBV11-2; perhaps TRBD1 as D (5 bases). Trimming stripped 0 bases from V and 7 bases from J, with 10 bases between. CDR3 length equals 14 residues. Looked up from germline, CDR1 is SGHAT and CDR2 is FQNNGV. CDR3 residues: CASSLEAGRNTIYF. DNA for the CDR3: TGTGCCAGCAGCTTAGAGGCAGGGAGGAACACCATATATTTT.

As DNA, the CDR3 is TGTGCCAGCACGACAGGGGGCTTTAACACTGAAGCTTTCTTT. Translation gives CASTTGGFNTEAFF. V and J are TRBV27 and TRBJ1-1, with 10 bases fitting TRBD1. The CDR3 contains 14 residues. After removal of 7 bases from V and 2 bases from J, the junction contained 4 bases not matched to a gene. The germline V gene has CDR1 MNHEY and CDR2 SMNVEV (reference sequence).

In this sample, this clone turned up a few times. This chain uses TRBV13 with TRBJ1-4, with unresolved D. The CDR3 totals 14 residues. CDR1 is PRHDT and CDR2 is FYEKMQ in the germline V gene (reference sequence). V gave up 4 bases and J gave up 4 bases, with 10 bases separating them. The CDR3 nucleotides read TGTGCCAGCAGCTATGGACTGATTAATGAAAAACTGTTTTTT. It encodes CASSYGLINEKLFF.